Only one count was recorded for the clone carrying this T cell receptor (beta chain). The antigen is unknown. The data stem from a study of cytomegalovirus exposure and HLA in healthy donors. Findings and limits, study-wide: Most of the TCR beta V segments (in an earlier analysis) were productive either about 90% or about 30% of the time.

In the PCR, 60 Vbeta and 13 Jbeta primers were used. The assay was immunoSEQ multiplex PCR, and TCRdb's table has in-frame clones only and misses some. The profile shows roughly 120,000 clones, 80% of them singletons. This CDR3 is 17 amino acids long. Per the germline V gene, CDR1 is MNHNS and CDR2 is SASEGT. V lost 2 bases to trimming and J lost 2 bases, with 18 bases between them. The clonotype comes from a male donor in good health and CMV-seronegative. V and J are TRBV6-1 and TRBJ2-5, with a weak D call TRBD2 (6 bases). Material for sequencing was PBMCs. The CDR3, as DNA: TGTGCCAGCAGTGAATCTTCCCGGGGACTCCCTCAAGAGACCCAGTACTTC. Translation: CASSESSRGLPQETQYF.